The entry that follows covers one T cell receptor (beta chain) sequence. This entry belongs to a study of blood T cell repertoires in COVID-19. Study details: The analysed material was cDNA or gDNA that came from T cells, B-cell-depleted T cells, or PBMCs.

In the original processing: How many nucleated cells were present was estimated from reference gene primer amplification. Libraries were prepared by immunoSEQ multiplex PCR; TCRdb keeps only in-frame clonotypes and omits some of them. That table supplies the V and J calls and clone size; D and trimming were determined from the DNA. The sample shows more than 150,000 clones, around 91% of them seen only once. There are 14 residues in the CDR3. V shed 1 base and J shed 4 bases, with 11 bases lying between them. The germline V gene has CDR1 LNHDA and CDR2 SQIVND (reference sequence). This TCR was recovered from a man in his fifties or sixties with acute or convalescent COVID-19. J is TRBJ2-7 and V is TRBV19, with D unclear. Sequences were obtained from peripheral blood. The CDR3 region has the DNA TGTGCCAGTAGTATAGCGGCAGGCGATTACGAGCAGTACGTC. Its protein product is CASSIAAGDYEQYV.